A single sample gave rise to the 18 T cell receptor beta chains below, sequenced in a study of blood T cell repertoires in COVID-19. Repertoires were generated with immunoSEQ multiplex PCR, while TCRdb's copy carries only in-frame clones and drops some. The sample yields about 150,000 clones, roughly 86% seen once. The sample comprised peripheral blood. Receptors were obtained from a human donor with acute or convalescent COVID-19. The donor label of this sample is uncertain.

The CDR3 DNA is TGTGCCAGCAGCGCGGGGACCGAGTACGAGCAGTACTTC. Protein product: CASSAGTEYEQYF. The chain has TRBV7-2 and TRBJ2-7, with D possibly matching TRBD2 (6 bases). Germline V gene lookup returns CDR1 SGHTA and CDR2 FQGNSA. Trimming pared 5 bases from V and 4 bases from J, leaving 12 bases between. The CDR3 runs 13 residues.

The V gene is TRBV9, the J gene TRBJ2-5; perhaps TRBD1 as D (6 bases). The CDR3 has 15 residues. V was clipped by 0 bases and J by 7 bases, with 16 bases between them. The V gene's germline CDR1 is SGDLS and CDR2 YYNGEE. In DNA form, the CDR3 reads TGTGCCAGCAGCGTAGCCTCGGGACATGCAGGGACCCAGTACTTC. Protein: CASSVASGHAGTQYF.

The chain carries TRBV6-1 and TRBJ2-5; possibly TRBD1 for D (5 bases). Trimming removed 2 bases from V and 1 base from J, with 14 bases in between. The CDR3 loop spans 16 amino acids. Looked up from germline, CDR1 is MNHNS and CDR2 is SASEGT. The CDR3 reads CASSELRGTVQETQYF. CDR3 sequence (DNA): TGTGCCAGCAGTGAACTAAGGGGCACAGTCCAAGAGACCCAGTACTTC.

V usage is TRBV30 and J usage is TRBJ1-1, with 9 nucleotides matching TRBD1. CDR3 size: 13 residues. Unmatched junction bases numbered 6, after V lost 2 bases and J lost 8 bases. CDR1 and CDR2 (germline): GTSNPN, SVGIG (reference sequence). In nucleotides, the CDR3 is TGTGCCTGGAGTAGGACAGGGGTCGGGGAAGCTTTCTTT. Its translation is CAWSRTGVGEAFF.

V usage is TRBV29-1 and J usage is TRBJ2-4; tentatively, D is TRBD1 (6 bases). CDR3 length: 14 amino acids. Germline CDR1 reads SQVTM; CDR2 reads ANQGSEA. Trimming removed 4 bases from V and 8 bases from J, with 18 bases in between. This CDR3 is CSVGIGQPGDIQYF. The CDR3 DNA reads as TGCAGCGTTGGAATAGGACAGCCTGGGGACATTCAGTACTTC. The whole variable domain, filled in from reference TRBV29-1 and TRBJ2-4, reads SAVISQKPSRDICQRGTSLTIQCQVDSQVTMMFWYRQQPGQSLTLIATANQGSEATYESGFVIDKFPISRPNLTFSTLTVSNMSPEDSSIYLCSVGIGQPGDIQYFGAGTRLSVL.

This chain uses TRBV27 with TRBJ1-6, with 10 positions matching TRBD1. From germline, CDR1 is MNHEY and CDR2 SMNVEV (reference sequence). Trimming took 6 bases from V and 8 from J; bases not matched to a gene: 7. The CDR3 covers 15 residues. CDR3 sequence reads: CASRGDRGSYSPLHF. The CDR3 coding sequence is TGTGCCAGCAGAGGGGACAGGGGCTCTTATTCACCCCTCCACTTT.

In its sample, this clone was seen a few times. CDR3 residues: CASSVGLTGKLYEQYF. The CDR3, as DNA: TGTGCCAGCTCGGTCGGCCTCACAGGGAAGCTTTACGAGCAGTACTTC. The chain has TRBV5-5 and TRBJ2-7, with TRBD1 as a possible D gene (6 bases). Germline V gene sequence: CDR1 SGHKS, CDR2 YYEKEE (reference sequence). This CDR3 spans 16 amino acids. Trimming removed 7 bases at V and 4 bases at J, with 24 bases between.

This chain joins TRBV5-1 and TRBJ1-1; 7 nucleotides align to TRBD1. This CDR3 has 14 amino acids. J gave up 3 bases and V 6 bases, and 8 bases lay outside the gene matches. Germline CDR1 reads SGHRS; CDR2 reads YFSETQ. CDR3 nucleotide sequence: TGCGCCAGCACCCCGACAGGGAAAGACACTGAAGCTTTCTTT. Its protein is CASTPTGKDTEAFF.

The V gene is TRBV5-1, the J gene TRBJ1-1; 11 bases are shared with TRBD1. V lost 4 bases and J lost 4; bases outside the gene matches: 0. The CDR3 runs to 13 residues. CDR1 and CDR2 from the germline V gene are SGHRS and YFSETQ. The CDR3 bases are TGCGCCAGCAGCGGGACAGGGGGCACTGAAGCTTTCTTT. Its translation: CASSGTGGTEAFF.

As for this clone: This clone may be a read error of a much larger clone one base away. The chain combines TRBV7-2 with TRBJ1-5; possibly TRBD1 for D (5 bases). CDR3 size: 15 residues. In germline, CDR1 is SGHTA, CDR2 FQGNSA. V lost 5 bases and J lost 0, with 11 bases in between. The CDR3 sequence: CASSPGGNSNQPQHF. The CDR3 DNA is TGTGCCAGCAGCCCCGGGGGGAATAGCAATCAGCCCCAGCATTTT.

The CDR3 loop is CASSRYTGAQETQYF. CDR3 sequence (DNA): TGTGCCAGCAGCCGGTACACAGGGGCCCAAGAGACCCAGTACTTC. The chain couples TRBV14 to TRBJ2-5; 7 bases map to TRBD1. Germline CDR1 is SGHDN and CDR2 is FVKESK. The CDR3 is 15 amino acids. V dropped 4 bases and J dropped 1; count of bases not matched to a gene: 6.

V usage is TRBV2 and J usage is TRBJ1-2; 8 nucleotides align to TRBD1. Germline assignment: CDR1 SNHLY and CDR2 FYNNEI. The CDR3 totals 15 residues. With 6 bases clipped from V and 0 bases from J, the junction kept 6 bases outside the gene matches. The CDR3 loop is CASRQGGNANYGYTF. The CDR3 DNA reads TGTGCCAGCAGACAGGGGGGAAACGCTAACTATGGCTACACCTTC.

The chain is built from TRBV6-5 and TRBJ1-3; weak D call: TRBD1 (5 bases). This CDR3 is 15 amino acids long. V was clipped by 5 bases and J by 1 base, with 12 bases between them. In germline, CDR1 is MNHEY, CDR2 SVGAGI. In DNA, the CDR3 is TGTGCCAGCAGTCCCGGGACTGAGTCTGGAAACACCATATATTTT. Protein: CASSPGTESGNTIYF.

This chain connects TRBV18 to TRBJ1-5; no definite D call. This CDR3 is built from 16 residues. V was trimmed by 0 bases and J by 2 bases, leaving 11 bases between them. The germline CDR1 and CDR2 sequences are KGHSH and LQKENI. In DNA, the CDR3 is TGTGCCAGCTCACCACCGAGCATTGCCCGCAATCAGCCCCAGCATTTT. Translated: CASSPPSIARNQPQHF.

The rearrangement joins TRBV20-1 to TRBJ2-5, with D uncertain. The CDR3 totals 11 residues. CDR1 is DFQATT and CDR2 is SNEGSKA in the germline V gene (reference sequence). V was pared by 2 bases and J by 5 bases, with 6 bases between. The CDR3 region is CSARHEETQYF. The CDR3 coding sequence is TGCAGTGCTAGACACGAGGAGACCCAGTACTTC.

The chain uses TRBV10-3 and TRBJ2-2; 12 positions agree with TRBD2. V shed 6 bases, J shed 5 bases, and the junction held 4 bases outside the gene matches. The V gene's germline CDR1 is ENHRY and CDR2 SYGVKD. The CDR3 is made up of 15 amino acids. The DNA for the CDR3 is TGTGCCATCAGCGAGACTAGCGGGGGAACCGGGGAGCTGTTTTTT. It is translated as CAISETSGGTGELFF.

The chain carries TRBV7-2 and TRBJ1-3, with a tentative D call TRBD1 (5 bases). Per the germline V gene, CDR1 is SGHTA and CDR2 is FQGNSA. V shed 4 bases and J shed 4 bases, with 14 bases lying between them. The CDR3 has 15 amino acids. Here the CDR3 DNA reads TGTGCCAGCAGCTATCGCGCAGGGTCAGGAAACACCATATATTTT. Protein sequence: CASSYRAGSGNTIYF.

The chain combines TRBV6-5 with TRBJ1-1, with 7 bases fitting TRBD1. This CDR3 is 14 amino acids long. Germline V gene data show CDR1 as MNHEY and CDR2 as SVGAGI. J was trimmed by 0 bases and V by 9 bases; bases with no gene match: 7. For the CDR3, the DNA is TGTGCCAGTAGGATGGGACAGCTGAACACTGAAGCTTTCTTT. Its translation: CASRMGQLNTEAFF.